The source of this TCR beta chain is a study of HIV-infected children after antiretroviral therapy interruption. Overall study: Continuous-treatment samples came from weeks 0, 48 and 150.

Unique molecular identifiers were included in an RNA-based 3' RACE TCR library. TCRdb passed the 3' RACE reads through MiXCR, listing each CDR3 protein once. The table has 70,000 to 90,000 distinct CDR3 sequences, 6.9% seen once. This clonotype was observed many times. With V trimmed by 3 bases and J by 3 bases, 7 bases remained unmatched. CDR3 length: 15 residues. The germline CDR1 and CDR2 sequences are SGHTA and FQGNSA. Treatment here: PENTA 11 planned treatment interruption arm or continuous ART arm. From thawed PBMCs, naive CD4+ CD45RA+ CD45RO- T cells were sorted. This rearrangement joins TRBV7-2 to TRBJ2-5, with 7 bases lining up with TRBD1. Specimen: CD45RA+ CD4+ T cells from PBMCs, pooled from several time points, collected from a donor given antiretroviral therapy, either interrupted or continuous. Regarding subset: naive CD4+ CD45RA+ CD45RO- T cells. The TCR was taken from a pool of human donors with HIV. CDR3 sequence reads: CASSLLTGYEETQYF. CDR3 bases: TGTGCCAGCAGCTTGTTGACAGGGTACGAAGAGACCCAGTACTTC.